This T cell receptor beta chain was obtained from a study of post-analysis software for immune sequencing data (dated by TCRdb to 2013 to 2016). Regarding the complete study: The recorded disease courses included relapsing-remitting, secondary progressive and progressive-relapsing multiple sclerosis, and some patients had no subtype annotation. The patient repertoires were compared against approximately eleven previously published healthy control repertoires obtained from donors aged about 6 to 26 years. A subset of samples was prepared in parallel using single-end sample barcoding, then pooled and co-amplified after Illumina adapter ligation.

Libraries were prepared through PCR. Sequencing instrument: Illumina HiSeq 2500. Unique molecular identifiers were incorporated into TCR beta cDNA libraries to reduce PCR and sequencing biases. Approximately 500,000 cDNA molecules were obtained for every 1 to 10 million input T cells, so each molecule roughly corresponded to one T cell. The patient libraries were prepared and sequenced with the same protocol used for the earlier healthy control dataset. Within a given batch, samples were prepared together, multiplexed and sequenced on the same HiSeq lane. On the study's bioinformatics: MIGEC handled the raw barcoded reads, throwing out single-read molecular identifier groups before consensus assembly and CDR3 extraction. Clonotype tables were post-analysed with VDJtools, normalizing diversity by down-sampling all datasets to the smallest sample size. To correct batch-related cross-sample contamination, repertoire overlap clustering matched CDR3 amino acid sequences but not nucleotide sequences. TCRdb handled the public reads itself, with Q25 trimming in fastp and clone calling in MiXCR, and kept productive beta chains. CDR3 protein sequences are deduplicated, and each keeps its most common genes and DNA. Here the V and J calls rest on TCRdb's processing, not on the authors' analysis. Within this sample are hundreds of thousands of distinct CDR3 sequences, with 40% to 50% of them counted one time only. The ten largest clones take up roughly 1.8% of the sample.

With regard to this clonotype: Its specific antigen is unknown. No clone much larger than this one lies a single base away; base qualities are absent.

Results the study describes overall, beyond this receptor: The multiple sclerosis patient group was slightly younger than the control group. Multiple sclerosis patients had significantly lower normalized Chao1 diversity than controls, a result that suggests substantial peripheral T-cell clonal expansion. Roughly 5 TRBV segments, including TRBV5-6, TRBV5-1 and TRBV20-1, were significantly more frequent in patients than controls. Direct clustering with F measure revealed strong co-clustering of samples prepared in the same batch, which led to a batch-effect correction.

To demonstrate the VDJtools post-analysis software, the study profiled TCR beta repertoires from the peripheral blood of 13 young patients with multiple sclerosis. The multiple sclerosis patients were children and adolescents ranging in age from 6 to 15 years. CDR1 and CDR2 (MNHNS, SASEGT) derive from the germline V gene. Including the terminal cysteine and phenylalanine, the CDR3 comprises 14 residues. Here the CDR3 DNA is all that survives: 42 bases in frame from base 1. Deletion took 8 bases off V and 2 bases off J, with a span of 15 bases between the germline ends. This receptor was identified in a girl aged 5 to 17 with multiple sclerosis. The chain employs TRBV6-1 and TRBJ1-1, with TRBD1 as a weak D call on 5 bases. Specimen: blood. The CDR3 reads CASGRGGSNTEAFF. The nucleotide sequence is given as TGTGCCAGCGGACGTGGGGGGAGTAACACTGAAGCTTTCTTT.